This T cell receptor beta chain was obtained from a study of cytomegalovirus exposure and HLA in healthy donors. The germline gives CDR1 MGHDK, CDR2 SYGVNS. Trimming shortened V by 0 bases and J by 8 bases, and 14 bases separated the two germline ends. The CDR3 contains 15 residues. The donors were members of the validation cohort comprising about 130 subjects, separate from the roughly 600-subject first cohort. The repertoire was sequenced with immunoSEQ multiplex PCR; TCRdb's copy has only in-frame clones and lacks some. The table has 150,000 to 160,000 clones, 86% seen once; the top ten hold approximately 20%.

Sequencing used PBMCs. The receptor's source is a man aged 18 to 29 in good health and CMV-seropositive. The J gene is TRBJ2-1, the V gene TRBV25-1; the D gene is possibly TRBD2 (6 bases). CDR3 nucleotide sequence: TGTGCCAGCAGTGAATATCGAGGGGAGGTCGATGAGCAGTTCTTC. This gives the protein CASSEYRGEVDEQFF.